The T cell receptor beta chain under discussion was sequenced for a study of monozygotic twins with inflammatory bowel disease. General observations from the study: IBD-affected twins scored below their healthy co-twins in TCRbeta diversity (inverse Simpson).

TCRdb reanalyzed the 5' RACE reads, giving one entry per CDR3 protein sequence and no DNA. The sample table sets out 350,000 to 500,000 distinct CDR3 sequences. With regard to this clonotype: No antigen is known for it.

The CDR3 covers 15 residues. Germline CDR1 reads SGHRS; CDR2 reads YFSETQ. The sequence came from a human donor with ulcerative colitis or Crohn's disease, or a healthy co-twin of an affected twin (not recorded which). This chain joins TRBV5-1 and TRBJ1-1. The source material was blood. The chain's CDR3 is CASSLADGDYTEAFF.